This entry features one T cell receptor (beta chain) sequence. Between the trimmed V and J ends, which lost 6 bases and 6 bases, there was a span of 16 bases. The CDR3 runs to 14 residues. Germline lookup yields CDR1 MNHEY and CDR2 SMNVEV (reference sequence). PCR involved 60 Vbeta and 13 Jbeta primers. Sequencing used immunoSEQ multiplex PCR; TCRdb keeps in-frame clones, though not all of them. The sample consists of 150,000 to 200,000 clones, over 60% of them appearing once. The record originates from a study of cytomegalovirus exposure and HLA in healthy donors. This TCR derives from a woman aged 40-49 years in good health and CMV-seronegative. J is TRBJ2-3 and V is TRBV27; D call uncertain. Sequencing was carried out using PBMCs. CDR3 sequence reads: CASSLYMGPDTQYF. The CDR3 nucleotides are TGTGCCAGCAGCCTTTATATGGGCCCCGATACGCAGTATTTT.